Listed below are T cell receptor beta chains from one sample, sequenced in a study of PD-1 blockade in classical Hodgkin lymphoma. Measured with immunoSEQ multiplex PCR; TCRdb has only the in-frame clones, and not every one. Among roughly 62,000 clones listed, approximately 88% were seen once. Sequenced here: peripheral blood mononuclear cells (PBMCs), sampled at baseline. The source of these receptors is a human donor with classical Hodgkin lymphoma. The CDR3 runs from the conserved cysteine through the conserved F or W. A D gene is named only where the DNA matches it firmly. Some rows have no size entry. The others give once, few or many, or a class for an expanded clone.

d_call,j_call,clone_size,v_call,cdr3_nt,cdr3_aa
TRBD2,TRBJ2-7,few,TRBV10-3,TGTGCCCTCGGGACTAGCGGCTCCTACGAGCAGTACTTC,CALGTSGSYEQYF
NA,TRBJ1-3,once,TRBV18,TGTGCCAGCTCACTGGGCCCGGGAAACACCATATATTTT,CASSLGPGNTIYF
NA,TRBJ2-7,NA,TRBV6-6,TGTGCCAGCAGTTACTCGGGTGGGAACGAGCAGTACTTC,CASSYSGGNEQYF
NA,TRBJ2-5,NA,TRBV7-6,TGTGCCAGCAGCAAACCTCAAGAGACCCAGTACTTC,CASSKPQETQYF
NA,TRBJ1-5,NA,TRBV6-7,TGTGCCAGCAGTGAAAAACCGGGACTGCAGTGGGGCAATCAGCCCCAGCATTTT,CASSEKPGLQWGNQPQHF
TRBD2,TRBJ2-5,NA,TRBV5-1,TGCGCCAGCAGCTCAGCGACTAGCATAGAGACCCAGTACTTC,CASSSATSIETQYF
TRBD1,TRBJ2-1,NA,TRBV7-8,TGTGCCAGCAGCCCCTTAACAGGGGTCATGCCCAACAATGAGCAGTTCTTC,CASSPLTGVMPNNEQFF
NA,TRBJ1-6,NA,TRBV9,TGTGCCAGCAGCGTAGAGGGAACCCGCTCCTATAATTCACCCCTCCACTTT,CASSVEGTRSYNSPLHF
NA,TRBJ1-1,NA,TRBV11-2,TGTGCCAGCAGCCAAAGGTCCGCGTCGAACACTGAAGCTTTCTTT,CASSQRSASNTEAFF
NA,TRBJ1-4,once,TRBV6-5,TGTGCCAGCAGTATTTCAGCAACTAATGAAAAACTGTTTTTT,CASSISATNEKLFF
NA,TRBJ2-2,NA,TRBV21-1,TGTGCCAGCAGCAAGTTACAAACGAAAGCGAACACCGGGGAGCTGTTTTTT,CASSKLQTKANTGELFF
NA,TRBJ1-5,NA,TRBV7-2,TGTGCCAGCAGCTTCCAGGGTGTCAATCAGCCCCAGCATTTT,CASSFQGVNQPQHF
NA,TRBJ2-7,NA,TRBV7-2,TGTGCCAGCAGCCAACAGGGAGGCTCCTACGAGCAGTACTTC,CASSQQGGSYEQYF
NA,TRBJ2-1,once,TRBV7-9,TGTGCCAGCAAGGGGAACCACAATGAGCAGTTCTTC,CASKGNHNEQFF
NA,TRBJ1-6,once,TRBV5-1,TGCGCCAGCAGCCTGGGCAGGGATAATTCACCCCTCCACTTT,CASSLGRDNSPLHF
TRBD1,TRBJ1-1,NA,TRBV11-2,TGTGCCAGCAGCACGGGACAGCTGAACACTGAAGCTTTCTTT,CASSTGQLNTEAFF
NA,TRBJ1-3,NA,TRBV28,TGTGCCAGCAGTTTTCCTGCCGGAAACACCATATATTTT,CASSFPAGNTIYF